This record concerns one TCR beta chain sequence. Its recognized antigen is unknown. Base quality data are lacking; no much larger clone is found one base away. Other DNA sequences in this specimen translate into the identical CDR3. This sample was included in a study of blood T cell repertoires in COVID-19 (dated by TCRdb to about 2020). With regard to the full study: Samples covering the acute and convalescent phases of COVID-19 were provided by collaborators in the United States, Italy and Spain. The repertoires were released in a freely available public database meant as a resource for research on the immune response to SARS-CoV-2. Nearly every sample came with metadata listing a de-identified subject ID, COVID-19 status, age in years and sex. Samples were obtained from the ongoing ImmuneRACE study (first 160 participants) and from about 1,300 subjects provided by 6 global collaborators. Where available, HLA class I and class II types were obtained from metadata supplied by the sample provider rather than from assay-based typing. The dataset comprised deeply sampled blood TCRbeta repertoires from subjects exposed to, actively infected with, or recovered from COVID-19. The material from the prospective study consisted of cDNA or gDNA derived from T cells, B-cell-depleted T cells, or PBMCs.

Collaborating institutions collected whole blood in K2EDTA tubes following their own protocols. For TCRbeta analysis, collaborators shipped samples as frozen whole blood, isolated PBMCs, or DNA extracted from either of those sample types. The immunoSEQ Assay, a bias-controlled multiplex PCR, was used to amplify TCRbeta CDR3 regions from genomic DNA. Turning to the authors' computational methods: Nucleated cell counts per sample were estimated from amplification of reference gene primers within the assay. Sequence reads were collapsed and filtered to measure the absolute abundance of every unique TCRbeta CDR3 rearrangement. For each sample, productive Simpson clonality was calculated as the square root of Simpson's diversity index over productive rearrangements. TCRdb re-hosts the immuneACCESS table, in-frame sequences only. Its copies lack some clones; in the studies checked, an unresolved V gene accounts for under half of them, and the cause for the rest is not known. V and J calls and clone size follow that table, whereas D and trimming were derived from the DNA. Present in this sample are 200,000 to 300,000 clones, 70% to 90% of which were seen just once. Just under 2% of the sample is held by the ten biggest clonotypes.

V drops 2 bases and J drops 0 bases, leaving 2 bases in between. CDR1 and CDR2, looked up from the germline V gene, are SQVTM and ANQGSEA. The CDR3 starts with the cysteine, ends with the phenylalanine, and has 11 residues. Only the CDR3 region is kept as DNA, spanning 33 bases read in frame from base 1. Broad study findings and their caveats: The amount of clinical and demographic metadata varied by source and participant and was provided uncurated.

Sequencing was carried out using peripheral blood. The sequence was obtained from a man between 25 and 39 years old with active or convalescent COVID-19. Recombination joined TRBV29-1 with TRBJ2-7; confidence is insufficient to name the D gene. Here is the DNA: TGCAGCGTTGAACACTCCTACGAGCAGTACTTC. Translation gives CSVEHSYEQYF.